This section outlines one T cell receptor beta chain sequence together with its context. The repertoire was sequenced with immunoSEQ multiplex PCR; TCRdb's copy has only in-frame clones and lacks some. The profile shows some 140,000 clones, 84% of them singletons. The CDR3 has 16 amino acids. V lost 3 bases to trimming and J lost 0 bases, with 12 bases between them. CDR1 SGHVS and CDR2 FQNEAQ come from the germline V gene. These data are taken from a study of cytotoxic CD8 clonotypes in ibrutinib-treated CLL. The receptor's source is a human donor with chronic lymphocytic leukemia. This specimen was PBMCs, taken after 24 months of ibrutinib treatment. The chain combines TRBV7-8 with TRBJ2-4, with D tentatively TRBD1 (6 bases). The CDR3 here is CASSFPGQLAKNIQYF. CDR3 bases: TGTGCCAGCAGCTTCCCCGGACAGCTAGCCAAAAACATTCAGTACTTC.